This T cell receptor (beta chain) was profiled in a study of blood T cell repertoires in COVID-19. About the study: Sites across the United States, Italy and Spain contributed samples from acute and convalescent COVID-19. From T cells, B-cell-depleted T cells, or PBMCs came the material, which was cDNA or gDNA.

Authors' methods: Reference gene primers were amplified, and this amplification served to estimate nucleated cell counts. Produced via immunoSEQ multiplex PCR; TCRdb's table is partial and in-frame only. The V and J calls and the clone size are those of that table, but D and trimming were determined from the DNA. Among about 100,000 clones listed, about 92% were seen once. The V end was cut by 6 bases, the J end by 3 bases, with 12 bases between. The CDR3 spans 15 residues. Germline CDR1 and CDR2: MNHEY and SVGEGT. The Seattle patients joined while their infection was active and were tracked longitudinally afterward.

The receptor was derived from a man in his late teens or twenties with COVID-19, enrolled during active disease. The chain carries TRBV6-2 or TRBV6-3 and TRBJ1-6; D might be TRBD1 (5 bases). The sequencing input was peripheral blood. The DNA of the CDR3 is TGTGCCAGCAGCCACGACAGTCTCTATAATTCACCCCTCCACTTT. It is translated as CASSHDSLYNSPLHF.